The 22 T cell receptor beta chains presented below share a single source sample, sequenced in a study of T cells in Graves' hyperthyroidism and ophthalmopathy. Amplification targeted TCR beta CDR3 regions from RNA transcripts. The TCR CDR3 first-round RT-PCR relied on the HTBI primer set. Each CDR3 protein gets one entry after TCRdb re-called the multiplex PCR reads with MiXCR. The table lists about 360,000 distinct CDR3 sequences, about a fifth of them singletons. Sequenced: blood. The receptors derive from a woman between 18 and 29 years old with Graves' hyperthyroidism.

This clonotype was seen repeatedly, ten times or more. V gene TRBV20-1 combines with J gene TRBJ2-6, with TRBD1 as a possible D gene (7 bases). The V end lost 0 bases, the J end lost 1 base, and 10 bases lay between the germline ends. CDR1 and CDR2 from the germline V gene are DFQATT and SNEGSKA (reference sequence). This CDR3 region has 16 residues. CDR3 DNA: TGCAGTGCTAGAGATCAGGGGGGATCTGGGGCCAACGTCCTGACTTTC. Translated, it gives CSARDQGGSGANVLTF.

This clonotype showed up many times. This chain connects TRBV24-1 to TRBJ1-5, with D unresolved. The CDR3 sequence is 18 residues long. The germline gives CDR1 KGHDR, CDR2 SFDVKD. Trimming pared 3 bases from V and 0 bases from J, leaving 17 bases between. CDR3 loop: CATSDHARPGISNQPQHF. In DNA form, the CDR3 reads TGTGCCACCAGTGATCACGCCCGGCCGGGGATTAGCAATCAGCCCCAGCATTTT.

Comment on this clonotype: The junction differs from germline at one of its ends, possibly a read error. In DNA form, the CDR3 reads TGTGCCATCAGTGAGTCTGTAGGGGGCAGATATGGCTACACCTTC. Its protein product is CAISESVGGRYGYTF. V is TRBV12-3 or TRBV12-4 and J is TRBJ1-2; 7 bases are shared with TRBD1. CDR3 length equals 15 residues.

This clonotype has a count of ten or more. V and J are TRBV30 and TRBJ1-1; D gene ambiguous. From germline, CDR1 is GTSNPN and CDR2 SVGIG (reference sequence). The CDR3 loop spans 12 amino acids. Between the trimmed V and J ends, which lost 5 bases and 0 bases, there was a span of 7 bases. Here the CDR3 DNA reads TGTGCCTGGTACAGAATGAACACTGAAGCTTTCTTT. Its translation: CAWYRMNTEAFF.

The chain recombines TRBV20-1 with TRBJ2-5, with 13 positions matching TRBD2. In germline, CDR1 is DFQATT, CDR2 SNEGSKA (reference sequence). Trimming cost V 1 base and J 1 base; bases outside gene matches: 6. CDR3 length: 17 residues. As DNA, the CDR3 is TGCAGTGCTAGAGCGACTAGCGGGGGGCCTACCCAAGAGACCCAGTACTTC. It encodes CSARATSGGPTQETQYF.

The sample holds many counts of this clonotype. The J gene is TRBJ1-1, the V gene TRBV20-1; weak D call: TRBD1 (6 bases). The V and J ends lost 5 bases and 1 base respectively, with 17 bases between them. CDR3 length: 15 amino acids. Looked up from germline, CDR1 is DFQATT and CDR2 is SNEGSKA (reference sequence). The CDR3 DNA reads as TGCAGTGCTTTAAAGGGGGGGGGATCGAACACTGAAGCTTTCTTT. Its protein product is CSALKGGGSNTEAFF.

This clonotype was seen a handful of times. At one end the junction does not follow the germline gene, possibly because of a read error. The genes are TRBV20-1 and TRBJ2-4, with D possibly matching TRBD1 (6 bases). The CDR3 length is 13 residues. Germline CDR1 DFQATT, CDR2 SNEGSKA (reference sequence). The CDR3 DNA reads TGCAGCGTCCCAGGGGATGCCAAAAACATTAAGTACTTC. Protein: CSVPGDAKNIKYF.

The table lists this clonotype with many counts. J is TRBJ1-2 and V is TRBV29-1, with TRBD1 identical over 7 bases. Germline V CDR1 and CDR2: SQVTM, ANQGSEA. V lost 6 bases and J lost 8; bases outside the gene matches: 12. The CDR3 is made up of 13 amino acids. This CDR3 reads CSVERGPEGGYTF. CDR3 nucleotide sequence: TGCAGCGTGGAGAGGGGGCCCGAGGGGGGCTACACCTTC.

This clonotype was recorded many times. CDR3 sequence (DNA): TGTGCCAGCAGTTACTCGAGCGGGGAAACTGAAGCTTTCTTT. This encodes CASSYSSGETEAFF. The chain links TRBV6-5 to TRBJ1-1; no definite D call. Deletions cut 0 bases from V and 5 bases from J, with 10 bases between. Germline lookup yields CDR1 MNHEY and CDR2 SVGAGI. CDR3 size: 14 residues.

In its sample, this clonotype was seen once. The chain combines TRBV19 with TRBJ2-7; D not certain. The CDR3 spans 13 residues. CDR1 LNHDA and CDR2 SQIVND come from the germline V gene (reference sequence). The V end was cut by 3 bases, the J end by 3 bases, with 9 bases between. CDR3 sequence (DNA): TGTGCCAGTAGTATTCAGGCCAACTACGAGCAGTACTTC. Protein sequence: CASSIQANYEQYF.

This clonotype was found many times. The genes are TRBV7-9 and TRBJ2-2; a possible D gene is TRBD2 (5 bases). The CDR3 is made up of 13 amino acids. In germline, CDR1 is SEHNR, CDR2 FQNEAQ (reference sequence). V lost 7 bases and J 6 bases, leaving 12 bases between the germline ends. The CDR3 sequence: CASTLRESGELFF. The CDR3 DNA reads TGTGCCAGCACCCTCCGGGAATCCGGGGAGCTGTTTTTT.

This clonotype was seen a handful of times. The chain links TRBV29-1 to TRBJ1-5, with a weak D call TRBD1 (5 bases). CDR1 is SQVTM and CDR2 is ANQGSEA in the germline V gene. The V end was cut by 6 bases, the J end by 1 base, with 22 bases between. The CDR3 is 17 amino acids. The CDR3 sequence: CSVPPPPGHRSNQPQHF. The CDR3 DNA sequence: TGCAGCGTCCCCCCGCCCCCAGGGCATAGAAGCAATCAGCCCCAGCATTTT.

This clonotype was detected many times. The V gene is TRBV6-1, the J gene TRBJ2-7, with 8 bases identical to TRBD2. The germline gives CDR1 MNHNS, CDR2 SASEGT. The CDR3 length is 15 residues. J was trimmed by 3 bases and V by 8 bases; bases with no gene match: 12. The DNA for the CDR3 is TGTGCCAGCGAGGGTAATAGCGGGGCCCTCTACGAGCAGTACTTC. Translating it yields CASEGNSGALYEQYF.

This clonotype was counted ten times or more. This chain links TRBV7-8 with TRBJ2-7; D remains ambiguous. This CDR3 has 16 amino acids. Deletions cut 2 bases from V and 5 bases from J, with 19 bases between. The germline gives CDR1 SGHVS, CDR2 FQNEAQ. CDR3 protein: CASSLILDSQVDEQYF. The CDR3 DNA reads as TGTGCCAGCAGCTTAATACTGGATAGCCAGGTTGACGAGCAGTACTTC.

The rearrangement joins TRBV18 to TRBJ2-7, with D perhaps matching TRBD1 or TRBD2 (5 bases each). V dropped 6 bases and J dropped 2 bases, with 11 bases sitting between them. The CDR3 contains 13 residues. Germline V gene data show CDR1 as KGHSH and CDR2 as LQKENI. The CDR3 DNA follows: TGTGCCAGCTCGGGGACGGATACCTACGAGCAGTACTTC. Translation gives CASSGTDTYEQYF.

This clonotype was counted at least ten times. This rearrangement joins TRBV20-1 to TRBJ1-1; D perhaps matches TRBD1 (5 bases). The CDR3 contains 15 residues. Trimming shortened V by 3 bases and J by 0 bases, and 14 bases separated the two germline ends. Germline V gene lookup returns CDR1 DFQATT and CDR2 SNEGSKA (reference sequence). The CDR3, as DNA: TGCAGTGCTAGGTTTGCAGGGCGGATGAACACTGAAGCTTTCTTT. Protein: CSARFAGRMNTEAFF.

This clonotype was observed at least ten times. J is TRBJ1-5 and V is TRBV30; the D gene is possibly TRBD1 (6 bases). With 6 bases removed from V and 4 bases from J, the gap between germline ends came to 19 bases. This CDR3 contains 15 residues. Germline V gives CDR1 GTSNPN, CDR2 SVGIG (reference sequence). CDR3 in amino acids: CACQPQGYQNQPQHF. The CDR3 DNA sequence: TGTGCCTGCCAACCCCAGGGGTACCAGAATCAGCCCCAGCATTTT.

In this sample, this clonotype turned up many times. This sequence joins TRBV6-2 or TRBV6-3 and TRBJ2-7; either TRBD1 or TRBD2 may fit D (5 bases each). V lost 6 bases and J 0 bases, leaving 15 bases between the germline ends. CDR1 MNHEY and CDR2 SVGEGT come from the germline V gene. The CDR3 runs to 15 residues. The CDR3 loop reads CASSPGPWSSYEQYF. The CDR3 DNA is TGTGCCAGCAGCCCGGGACCCTGGAGCTCCTACGAGCAGTACTTC.

This clonotype was seen ten or more times. A junction boundary mismatches the germline segment, possibly from a read error. The chain is built from TRBV11-2 and TRBJ1-3; D gene uncertain. Looked up from germline, CDR1 is SGHAT and CDR2 is FQNNGV. This CDR3 comprises 13 residues. CDR3 sequence: CASSLRPGNTIYF. The CDR3 nucleotides are TGTGCCAGCAGCCTCCGTCCTGGGAACACCATATATTTT.

This clonotype was counted many times. Since a much larger clone is just one base distant, this may be a read error. The chain carries TRBV5-1 and TRBJ2-4, with a tentative D call TRBD1 (6 bases). The CDR3 length is 15 residues. The germline V gene has CDR1 SGHRS and CDR2 YFSETQ. In DNA form, the CDR3 reads TGCGCCAGCAGCTTGGATGTGGGGGCCCTGGCCATTAAGTACTTC. Its translation: CASSLDVGALAIKYF.

The chain is built from TRBV12-3 or TRBV12-4 and TRBJ2-7; 11 nucleotides align to TRBD2. Trimming at V came to 3 bases and at J to 7 bases, leaving 11 bases not matched to a gene. The CDR3 spans 16 residues. The CDR3 loop reads CASSLLAGGPSVEQYF. CDR3 coding DNA: TGTGCCAGCAGTTTGCTAGCGGGGGGCCCCAGTGTAGAGCAGTACTTC.

V and J are TRBV24-1 and TRBJ1-5; 9 nucleotides agree with TRBD1. This CDR3 comprises 16 residues. The V gene's germline CDR1 is KGHDR and CDR2 SFDVKD. V lost 2 bases to trimming and J lost 6 bases; unmatched junction nucleotides: 7. In nucleotides, the CDR3 is TGTGCCACCAGTGATTCCCGGACAGGGGATAGTCAGCCCCAGCATTTT. The encoded protein is CATSDSRTGDSQPQHF.